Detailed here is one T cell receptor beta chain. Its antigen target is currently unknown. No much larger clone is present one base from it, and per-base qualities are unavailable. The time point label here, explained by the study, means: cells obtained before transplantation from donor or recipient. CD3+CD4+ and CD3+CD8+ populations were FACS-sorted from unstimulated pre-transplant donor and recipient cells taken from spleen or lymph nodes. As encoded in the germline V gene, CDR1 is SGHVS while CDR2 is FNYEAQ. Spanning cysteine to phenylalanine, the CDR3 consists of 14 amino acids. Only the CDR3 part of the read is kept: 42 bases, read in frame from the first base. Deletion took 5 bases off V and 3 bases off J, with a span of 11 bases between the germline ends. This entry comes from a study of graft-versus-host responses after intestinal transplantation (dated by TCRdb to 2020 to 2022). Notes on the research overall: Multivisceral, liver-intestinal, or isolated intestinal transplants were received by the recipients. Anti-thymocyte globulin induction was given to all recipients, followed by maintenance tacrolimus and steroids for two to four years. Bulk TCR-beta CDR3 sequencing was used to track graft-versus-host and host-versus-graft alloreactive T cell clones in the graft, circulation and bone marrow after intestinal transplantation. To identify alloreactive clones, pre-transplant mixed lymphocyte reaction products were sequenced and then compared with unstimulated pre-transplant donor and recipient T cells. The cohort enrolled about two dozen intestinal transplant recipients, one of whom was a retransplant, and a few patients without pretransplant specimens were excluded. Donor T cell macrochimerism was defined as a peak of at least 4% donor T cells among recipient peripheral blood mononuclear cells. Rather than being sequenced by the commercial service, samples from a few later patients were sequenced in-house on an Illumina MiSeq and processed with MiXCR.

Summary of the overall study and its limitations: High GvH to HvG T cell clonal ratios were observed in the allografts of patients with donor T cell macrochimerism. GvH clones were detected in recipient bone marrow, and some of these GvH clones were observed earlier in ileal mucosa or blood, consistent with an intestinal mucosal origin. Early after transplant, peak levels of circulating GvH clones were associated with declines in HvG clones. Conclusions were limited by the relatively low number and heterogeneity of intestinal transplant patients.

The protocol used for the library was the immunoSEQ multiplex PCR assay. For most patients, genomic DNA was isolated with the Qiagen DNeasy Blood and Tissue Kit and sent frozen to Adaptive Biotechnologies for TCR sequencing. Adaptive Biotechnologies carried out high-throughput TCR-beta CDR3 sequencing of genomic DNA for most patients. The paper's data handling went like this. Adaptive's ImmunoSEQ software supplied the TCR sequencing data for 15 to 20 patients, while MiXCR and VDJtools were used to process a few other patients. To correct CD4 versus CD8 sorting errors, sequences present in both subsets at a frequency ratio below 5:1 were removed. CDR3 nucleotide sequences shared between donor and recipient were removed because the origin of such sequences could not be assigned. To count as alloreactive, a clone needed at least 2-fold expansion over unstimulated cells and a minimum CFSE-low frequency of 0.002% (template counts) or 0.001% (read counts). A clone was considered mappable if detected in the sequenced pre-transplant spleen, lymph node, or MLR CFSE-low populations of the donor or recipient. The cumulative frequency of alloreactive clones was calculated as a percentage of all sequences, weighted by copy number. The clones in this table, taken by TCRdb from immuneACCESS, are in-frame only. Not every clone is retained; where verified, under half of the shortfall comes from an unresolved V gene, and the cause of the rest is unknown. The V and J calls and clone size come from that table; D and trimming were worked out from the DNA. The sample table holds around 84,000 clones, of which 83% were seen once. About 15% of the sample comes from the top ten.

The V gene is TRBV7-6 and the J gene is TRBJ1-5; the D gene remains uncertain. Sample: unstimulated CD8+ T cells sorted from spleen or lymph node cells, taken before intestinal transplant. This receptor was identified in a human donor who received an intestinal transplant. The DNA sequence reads TGTGCCAGCAGCCCCTACGCAACCAATCAGCCCCAGCATTTT. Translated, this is CASSPYATNQPQHF.